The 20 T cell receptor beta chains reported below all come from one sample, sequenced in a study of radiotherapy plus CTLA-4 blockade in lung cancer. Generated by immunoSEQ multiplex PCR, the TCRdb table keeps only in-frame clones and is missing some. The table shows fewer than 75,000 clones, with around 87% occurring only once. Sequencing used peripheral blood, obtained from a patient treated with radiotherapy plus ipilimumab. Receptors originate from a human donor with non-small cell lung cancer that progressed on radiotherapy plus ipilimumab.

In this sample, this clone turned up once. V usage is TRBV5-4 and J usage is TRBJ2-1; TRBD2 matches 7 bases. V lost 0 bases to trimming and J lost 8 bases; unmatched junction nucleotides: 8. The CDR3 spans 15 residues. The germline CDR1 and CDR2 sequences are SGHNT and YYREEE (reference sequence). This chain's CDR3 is CASSLEGRALDEQFF. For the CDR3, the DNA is TGTGCCAGCAGCTTGGAGGGGAGGGCCTTGGATGAGCAGTTCTTC.

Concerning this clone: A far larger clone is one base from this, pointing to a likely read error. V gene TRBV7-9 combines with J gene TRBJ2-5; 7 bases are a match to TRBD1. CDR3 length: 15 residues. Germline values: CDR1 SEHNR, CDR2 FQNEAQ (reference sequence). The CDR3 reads CASSLTSDREESQYF. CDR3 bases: TGTGCCAGCAGCTTAACCTCAGACAGGGAAGAGAGCCAGTACTTC. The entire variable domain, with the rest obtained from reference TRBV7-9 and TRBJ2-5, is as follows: DTGVSQNPRHKITKRGQNVTFRCDPISEHNRLYWYRQTLGQGPEFLTYFQNEAQLEKSRLLSDRFSAERPKGSFSTLEIQRTEQGDSAMYLCASSLTSDREESQYFGPGTRLLVL.

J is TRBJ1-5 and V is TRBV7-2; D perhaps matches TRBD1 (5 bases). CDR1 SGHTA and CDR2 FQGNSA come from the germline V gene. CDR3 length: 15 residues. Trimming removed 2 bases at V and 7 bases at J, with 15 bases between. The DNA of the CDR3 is TGTGCCAGCAGCTTAATGGGCGGGGGTTTCCAGCCCCAGCATTTT. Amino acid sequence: CASSLMGGGFQPQHF.

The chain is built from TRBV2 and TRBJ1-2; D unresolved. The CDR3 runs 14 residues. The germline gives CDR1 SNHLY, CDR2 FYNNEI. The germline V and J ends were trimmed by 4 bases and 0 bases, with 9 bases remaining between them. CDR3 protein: CASSVAHSNYGYTF. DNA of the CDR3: TGTGCCAGCAGTGTAGCACATTCTAACTATGGCTACACCTTC.

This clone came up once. CDR3 bases: TGCGCCAGCAGCTTATCCCCGTACGAGCAGTACTTC. It yields the protein CASSLSPYEQYF. This chain links TRBV5-1 with TRBJ2-7, with unresolved D. Germline values: CDR1 SGHRS, CDR2 YFSETQ. V was trimmed by 2 bases and J by 4 bases, leaving 7 bases between them. The CDR3 has 12 amino acids.

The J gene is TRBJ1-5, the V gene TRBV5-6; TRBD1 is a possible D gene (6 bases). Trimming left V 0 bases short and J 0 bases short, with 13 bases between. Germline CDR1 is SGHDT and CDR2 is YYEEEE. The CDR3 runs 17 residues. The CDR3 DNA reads TGTGCCAGCAGCTTGGGCCTAACAGGGAATAGCAATCAGCCCCAGCATTTT. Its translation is CASSLGLTGNSNQPQHF.

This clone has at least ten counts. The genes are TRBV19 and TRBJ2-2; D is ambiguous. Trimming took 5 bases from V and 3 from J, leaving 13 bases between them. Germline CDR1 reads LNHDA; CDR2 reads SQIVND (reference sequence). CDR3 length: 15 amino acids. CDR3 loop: CASSPLAVYTGELFF. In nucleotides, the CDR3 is TGTGCCAGTAGTCCTTTGGCAGTCTACACCGGGGAGCTGTTTTTT.

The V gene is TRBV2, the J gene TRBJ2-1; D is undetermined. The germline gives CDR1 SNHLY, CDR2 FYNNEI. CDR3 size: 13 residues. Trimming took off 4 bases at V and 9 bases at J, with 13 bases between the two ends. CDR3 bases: TGTGCCAGCAGTGGTGCAGGCAATGGTGAGCAGTTCTTC. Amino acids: CASSGAGNGEQFF.

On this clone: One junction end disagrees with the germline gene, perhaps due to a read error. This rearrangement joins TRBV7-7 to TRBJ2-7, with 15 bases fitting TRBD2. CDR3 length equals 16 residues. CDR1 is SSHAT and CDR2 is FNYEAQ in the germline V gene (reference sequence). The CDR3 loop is CASRPGLAGGPDEQYF. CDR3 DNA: TGTGCTAGCAGACCCGGACTAGCGGGAGGGCCGGACGAGCAGTACTTC. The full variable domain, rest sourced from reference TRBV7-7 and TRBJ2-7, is GAGVSQSPRYKVTKRGQDVTLRCDPISSHATLYWYQQALGQGPEFLTYFNYEAQPDKSGLPSDRFSAERPEGSISTLTIQRTEQRDSAMYRCASRPGLAGGPDEQYFGPGTRLTVT.

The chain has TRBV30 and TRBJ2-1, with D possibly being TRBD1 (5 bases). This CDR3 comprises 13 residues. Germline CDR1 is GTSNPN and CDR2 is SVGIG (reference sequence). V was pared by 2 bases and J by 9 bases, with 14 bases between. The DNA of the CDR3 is TGTGCCTGGAGTCTGGGGCTTACGGGTGAGCAGTTCTTC. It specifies CAWSLGLTGEQFF.

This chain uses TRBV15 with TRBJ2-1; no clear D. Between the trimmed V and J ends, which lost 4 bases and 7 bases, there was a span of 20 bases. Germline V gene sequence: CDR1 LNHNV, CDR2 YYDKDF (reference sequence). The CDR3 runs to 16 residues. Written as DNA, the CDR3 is TGTGCCACCAGCATCGCGCTGGATCCGTCGGAAAATGAGCAGTTCTTC. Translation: CATSIALDPSENEQFF.

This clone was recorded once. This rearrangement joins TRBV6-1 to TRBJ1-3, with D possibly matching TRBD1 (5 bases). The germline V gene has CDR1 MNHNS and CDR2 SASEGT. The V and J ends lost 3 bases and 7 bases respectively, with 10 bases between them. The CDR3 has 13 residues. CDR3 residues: CASSEGQRNTIYF. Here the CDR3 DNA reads TGTGCCAGCAGTGAGGGGCAGCGCAACACCATATATTTT.

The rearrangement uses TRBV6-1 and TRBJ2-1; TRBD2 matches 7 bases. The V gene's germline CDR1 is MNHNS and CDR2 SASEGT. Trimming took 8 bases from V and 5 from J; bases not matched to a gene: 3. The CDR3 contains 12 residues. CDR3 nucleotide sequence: TGTGCCAGCCGGGGGGTAAACAATGAGCAGTTCTTC. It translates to CASRGVNNEQFF.

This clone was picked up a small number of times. The CDR3 region has the DNA TGTGCCTGGAGTGTTTTTGGGTCAGATACGCAGTATTTT. This translates into CAWSVFGSDTQYF. The chain uses TRBV30 and TRBJ2-3; D uncertain. Looked up from germline, CDR1 is GTSNPN and CDR2 is SVGIG (reference sequence). The germline V and J ends were trimmed by 0 bases and 4 bases, with 8 bases remaining between them. The CDR3 is 13 residues long.

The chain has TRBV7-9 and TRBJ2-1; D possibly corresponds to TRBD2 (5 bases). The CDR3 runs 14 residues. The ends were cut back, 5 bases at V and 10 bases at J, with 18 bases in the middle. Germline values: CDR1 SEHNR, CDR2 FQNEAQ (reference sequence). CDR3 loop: CASSRGDSPGEQFF. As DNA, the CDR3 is TGTGCCAGCAGCCGGGGTGATTCCCCCGGGGAGCAGTTCTTC.

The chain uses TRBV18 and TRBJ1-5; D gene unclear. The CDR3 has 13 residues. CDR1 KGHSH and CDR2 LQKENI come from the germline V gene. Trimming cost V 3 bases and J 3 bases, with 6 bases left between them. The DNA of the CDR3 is TGTGCCAGCTCACCCGACACCAATCAGCCCCAGCATTTT. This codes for CASSPDTNQPQHF.

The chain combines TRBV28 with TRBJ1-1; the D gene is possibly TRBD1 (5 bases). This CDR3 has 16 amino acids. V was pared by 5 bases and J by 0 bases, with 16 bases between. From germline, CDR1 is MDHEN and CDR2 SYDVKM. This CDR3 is CASSPPPGQMNTEAFF. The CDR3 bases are TGTGCCAGCAGTCCCCCCCCCGGACAAATGAACACTGAAGCTTTCTTT.

The CDR3 bases are TGTGCCAGCAGTTTGGCGGGGTCGGCGCAGTATTTT. It encodes CASSLAGSAQYF. The chain has TRBV27 and TRBJ2-3, with a possible D match to TRBD2 (6 bases). Germline V CDR1 and CDR2: MNHEY, SMNVEV (reference sequence). V lost 3 bases to trimming and J lost 10 bases, with 11 bases between them. The CDR3 is made up of 12 amino acids.

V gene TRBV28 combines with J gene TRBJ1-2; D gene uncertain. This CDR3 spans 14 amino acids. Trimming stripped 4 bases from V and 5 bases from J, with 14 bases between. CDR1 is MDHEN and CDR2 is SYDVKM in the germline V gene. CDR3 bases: TGTGCCAGCAGTTCAACTATAGGTTCTTATGGCTACACCTTC. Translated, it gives CASSSTIGSYGYTF.

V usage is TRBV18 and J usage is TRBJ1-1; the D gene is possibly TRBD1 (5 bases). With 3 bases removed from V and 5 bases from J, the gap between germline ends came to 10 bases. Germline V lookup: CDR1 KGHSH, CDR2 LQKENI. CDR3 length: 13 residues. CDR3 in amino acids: CASSPWGETEAFF. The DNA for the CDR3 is TGTGCCAGCTCACCTTGGGGGGAGACTGAAGCTTTCTTT. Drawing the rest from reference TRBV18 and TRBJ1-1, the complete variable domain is NAGVMQNPRHLVRRRGQEARLRCSPMKGHSHVYWYRQLPEEGLKFMVYLQKENIIDESGMPKERFSAEFPKEGPSILRIQQVVRGDSAAYFCASSPWGETEAFFGQGTRLTVV.